A single sample is the source of the 30 T cell receptor beta chains below, sequenced in a study of response to subunit inactivated influenza vaccine. TCRdb redid the calling of the RT-PCR reads with MiXCR, one entry per CDR3 protein. The data contain 200,000 to 250,000 distinct CDR3 sequences, 9% to 15% of them singletons. The material sequenced was non-naive T cells sorted from PBMCs, taken approximately 15 days before vaccination. The source of these receptors is a man aged 45-65 years who received an inactivated influenza vaccine.

This chain connects TRBV20-1 to TRBJ2-5; TRBD2 agrees at 14 bases. The trim removed 4 bases at V and 5 bases at J, leaving 12 bases unmatched. The length of the CDR3 is 17 residues. Germline CDR1 and CDR2: DFQATT and SNEGSKA (reference sequence). CDR3 nucleotide sequence: TGCAGTGCTAACACTGGGACTAGCGGGGGCATGGGGGAGACCCAGTACTTC. This translates into CSANTGTSGGMGETQYF.

In its sample, this clonotype was seen a few times. The chain joins TRBV7-2 to TRBJ2-5, with 7 positions matching TRBD2. CDR1 is SGHTA, CDR2 FQGNSA, per germline. Trimming cost V 0 bases and J 1 base; bases outside gene matches: 5. This CDR3 contains 16 residues. As DNA, the CDR3 is TGTGCCAGCAGCTTAGCGGTGGCTAGCGGCCAAGAGACCCAGTACTTC. Protein: CASSLAVASGQETQYF. Variable domain in full (rest from reference TRBV7-2 and TRBJ2-5): GAGVSQSPSNKVTEKGKDVELRCDPISGHTALYWYRQSLGQGLEFLIYFQGNSAPDKSGLPSDRFSAERTGGSVSTLTIQRTQQEDSAVYLCASSLAVASGQETQYFGPGTRLLVL.

The rearrangement joins TRBV6-2 or TRBV6-3 to TRBJ2-7; 9 positions match TRBD2. This CDR3 is 18 amino acids long. The V gene end was trimmed by 2 bases and the J gene end by 0 bases; junction bases not matched to a gene: 11. Germline V gene lookup returns CDR1 MNHEY and CDR2 SVGEGT. CDR3 sequence reads: CASSYDASGGRTSYEQYF. The CDR3 DNA sequence: TGTGCCAGCAGTTACGACGCCAGCGGGGGGCGAACCTCCTACGAGCAGTACTTC.

The count of this clonotype is one. V is TRBV7-2 and J is TRBJ2-7, with TRBD1 matching 9 bases. V lost 0 bases to trimming and J lost 3 bases; unmatched junction nucleotides: 6. CDR3 length: 16 amino acids. The germline V gene has CDR1 SGHTA and CDR2 FQGNSA. The CDR3 spells CASSLATGTGNYEQYF. For the CDR3, the DNA is TGTGCCAGCAGCTTAGCCACGGGGACAGGGAACTACGAGCAGTACTTC.

This clonotype was seen repeatedly, ten times or more. The rearrangement uses TRBV18 and TRBJ2-6; TRBD2 is a possible D gene (6 bases). Germline V gives CDR1 KGHSH, CDR2 LQKENI. The CDR3 has 20 residues. V lost 6 bases and J 0 bases, leaving 24 bases between the germline ends. The CDR3 here is CASSLTNPGRGSSGANVLTF. The CDR3 DNA reads TGTGCCAGCTCTCTGACTAATCCGGGACGGGGGAGCTCTGGGGCCAACGTCCTGACTTTC.

This clonotype was observed a few times. The rearrangement links TRBV24-1 to TRBJ1-5; no clear D gene. The CDR3 totals 11 residues. Germline CDR1 is KGHDR and CDR2 is SFDVKD. V was trimmed by 7 bases and J by 12 bases, leaving 12 bases between them. The CDR3 loop reads CATSDGYGQHF. The CDR3 bases are TGTGCCACCAGCGATGGGTATGGCCAGCATTTT.

V is TRBV29-1 and J is TRBJ1-4; D unclear. CDR1 and CDR2 (germline): SQVTM, ANQGSEA. The CDR3 sequence is 14 residues long. The germline V and J ends were trimmed by 6 bases and 3 bases, with 14 bases remaining between them. CDR3 sequence: CSVSRAGPNEKLFF. The DNA of the CDR3 is TGCAGCGTGAGTAGAGCGGGCCCTAATGAAAAACTGTTTTTT.

The table lists this clonotype with a few counts. The chain carries TRBV20-1 and TRBJ2-1, with 12 bases matching TRBD2. The CDR3 loop spans 16 amino acids. V shed 1 base, J shed 0 bases, and the junction held 1 base outside the gene matches. Germline V gene data show CDR1 as DFQATT and CDR2 as SNEGSKA (reference sequence). CDR3 nucleotide sequence: TGCAGTGCTAGAGGGACTAGCGGGGTCTCCTACAATGAGCAGTTCTTC. This gives the protein CSARGTSGVSYNEQFF.

This clonotype appeared many times. V usage is TRBV3-1 and J usage is TRBJ2-2; 7 bases match TRBD2. Germline V gene lookup returns CDR1 LGHDT and CDR2 YNNKEL (reference sequence). CDR3 length: 13 amino acids. V shed 8 bases and J 6 bases; nucleotides not matched to a gene: 6. As DNA, the CDR3 is TGTGCCAGCTGCCTCCGGGGGGCCGGGGAGCTGTTTTTT. This codes for CASCLRGAGELFF.

J is TRBJ2-1 and V is TRBV5-1, with D possibly being TRBD1 (5 bases). The CDR3 is made up of 13 amino acids. The germline V gene has CDR1 SGHRS and CDR2 YFSETQ. Trimming removed 0 bases from V and 6 bases from J, with 7 bases in between. In nucleotides, the CDR3 is TGCGCCAGCAGCTTGGGCGACAGCAATGAGCAGTTCTTC. Its translation: CASSLGDSNEQFF.

The sample holds a few counts of this clonotype. V usage is TRBV6-2 or TRBV6-3 and J usage is TRBJ1-5; D perhaps matches TRBD1 (6 bases). Germline V lookup: CDR1 MNHEY, CDR2 SVGEGT. The ends were cut back, 7 bases at V and 3 bases at J, with 22 bases in the middle. The CDR3 length is 17 residues. The chain's CDR3 is CASTLSPGGWDNQPQHF. The CDR3 DNA follows: TGTGCCAGCACTCTATCCCCGGGGGGCTGGGACAATCAGCCCCAGCATTTT.

This clonotype turned up a few times. At one end the junction does not follow the germline gene, possibly because of a read error. The CDR3 nucleotides read TGTGCCAGTAGTGAAGCGTTGGCGAGGGACACAAGGATTGGATACGAGCAGTACTTC. This sequence encodes CASSEALARDTRIGYEQYF. The chain carries TRBV6-1 and TRBJ2-7, with D possibly TRBD1 on 6 matching bases. The CDR3 loop spans 19 amino acids. The germline V gene encodes CDR1 MNHNS and CDR2 SASEGT.

The chain uses TRBV9 and TRBJ2-3, with D uncertain. The V gene's germline CDR1 is SGDLS and CDR2 YYNGEE. Trimming pared 0 bases from V and 0 bases from J, leaving 11 bases between. The CDR3 runs to 16 residues. CDR3 in DNA: TGTGCCAGCAGCGTAGCTGGCACCTATAGCACAGATACGCAGTATTTT. It translates to CASSVAGTYSTDTQYF.

The V call is TRBV5-1, the J call TRBJ2-7, with 8 bases lining up with TRBD1. Per the germline V gene, CDR1 is SGHRS and CDR2 is YFSETQ. J gave up 11 bases and V 4 bases, and 8 bases lay outside the gene matches. There are 12 residues in the CDR3. The DNA of the CDR3 is TGCGCCAGCAGCGCGGGACAGGACAGAGAGTACTTC. It codes for CASSAGQDREYF.

This clonotype was seen only a few times. V gene TRBV5-1 combines with J gene TRBJ2-7, with 8 bases lining up with TRBD1. With 4 bases clipped from V and 6 bases from J, the junction kept 9 bases outside the gene matches. The CDR3 covers 14 residues. From germline, CDR1 is SGHRS and CDR2 YFSETQ. CDR3 bases: TGCGCCAGCAGCCCCTCCGGGACAGGCGGCGAGCAGTACTTC. It encodes CASSPSGTGGEQYF. Drawing the rest from reference TRBV5-1 and TRBJ2-7, the complete variable domain is KAGVTQTPRYLIKTRGQQVTLSCSPISGHRSVSWYQQTPGQGLQFLFEYFSETQRNKGNFPGRFSGRQFSNSRSEMNVSTLELGDSALYLCASSPSGTGGEQYFGPGTRLTVT.

This clonotype appeared many times. The rearrangement joins TRBV20-1 to TRBJ2-2, with D perhaps matching TRBD1 (6 bases). The V end lost 6 bases, the J end lost 5 bases, and 22 bases lay between the germline ends. The germline gives CDR1 DFQATT, CDR2 SNEGSKA (reference sequence). There are 16 residues in the CDR3. The CDR3 coding sequence is TGCAGTGCCGTAGACCCCAGGGGCGGAATTACCGGGGAGCTGTTTTTT. This sequence encodes CSAVDPRGGITGELFF.

This clonotype has a handful of counts. J is TRBJ2-1 and V is TRBV18, with 7 bases lining up with TRBD1. Looked up from germline, CDR1 is KGHSH and CDR2 is LQKENI. Unmatched junction bases numbered 3, after V lost 2 bases and J lost 5 bases. The CDR3 covers 14 residues. CDR3 in DNA: TGTGCCAGCTCACCAGGGACAGTGAACAATGAGCAGTTCTTC. Its protein is CASSPGTVNNEQFF.

This clonotype has a single count. The chain joins TRBV4-2 to TRBJ2-1; 10 bases are a match to TRBD2. V was pared by 2 bases and J by 2 bases, with 9 bases of the junction left unmatched. CDR3 length: 18 amino acids. In germline, CDR1 is LGHNA, CDR2 YNFKEQ. The CDR3 nucleotides read TGTGCCAGCAGCCAAAAATGGGCTAGCGGGGGTCCCTACAATGAGCAGTTCTTC. Its protein product is CASSQKWASGGPYNEQFF.

This clonotype appeared a few times. V and J are TRBV2 and TRBJ1-5; a weak D match, TRBD1 (5 bases). Per germline, CDR1 SNHLY and CDR2 FYNNEI. The CDR3 is made up of 13 amino acids. V lost 7 bases, J lost 0 bases, and 7 bases lay in between. CDR3 bases: TGTGCCAGCAAAGGGACTAGCAATCAGCCCCAGCATTTT. This codes for CASKGTSNQPQHF.

V usage is TRBV5-1 and J usage is TRBJ2-1, with TRBD2 matching 14 bases. Germline assignment: CDR1 SGHRS and CDR2 YFSETQ. The length of the CDR3 is 16 residues. J lost 7 bases, V lost 4 bases, and 7 bases had no gene match. In DNA form, the CDR3 reads TGCGCCAGCAGCCTACGGACTAGCGGGGGGCCAAATGAGCAGTTCTTC. Protein: CASSLRTSGGPNEQFF.

In its sample, this clonotype was seen a few times. The chain links TRBV18 to TRBJ2-3, with no clear D. Looked up from germline, CDR1 is KGHSH and CDR2 is LQKENI. The CDR3 length is 12 residues. V lost 4 bases, J lost 5 bases, and 7 bases lay in between. In nucleotides, the CDR3 is TGTGCCAGCTCACGTGTGCGAGATACGCAGTATTTT. This sequence encodes CASSRVRDTQYF.

This chain joins TRBV7-6 and TRBJ2-7, with D perhaps matching TRBD1 or TRBD2 (5 bases each). There are 16 residues in the CDR3. Germline assignment: CDR1 SGHVS and CDR2 FNYEAQ. Trimming stripped 3 bases from V and 0 bases from J, with 15 bases between. CDR3 sequence: CASSFGGQISSYEQYF. DNA for the CDR3: TGTGCCAGCAGCTTCGGAGGACAAATTAGCTCCTACGAGCAGTACTTC. The full variable domain, rest sourced from reference TRBV7-6 and TRBJ2-7, is GAGVSQSPRYKVTKRGQDVALRCDPISGHVSLYWYRQALGQGPEFLTYFNYEAQQDKSGLPNDRFSAERPEGSISTLTIQRTEQRDSAMYRCASSFGGQISSYEQYFGPGTRLTVT.

This clonotype occurred a few times. The V gene is TRBV20-1, the J gene TRBJ1-1; no clear D gene. Germline V lookup: CDR1 DFQATT, CDR2 SNEGSKA (reference sequence). Trimming left V 6 bases short and J 0 bases short, with 11 bases between. The CDR3 spans 13 residues. This CDR3 is CSALTPMNTEAFF. The CDR3 DNA reads as TGCAGTGCCCTGACTCCAATGAACACTGAAGCTTTCTTT.

A few counts support this clonotype. The rearrangement joins TRBV9 to TRBJ2-1, with 9 bases fitting TRBD2. Germline V gives CDR1 SGDLS, CDR2 YYNGEE. The V segment lost 1 base and the J segment 7 bases; nucleotides outside the gene matches: 6. The CDR3 contains 15 residues. The chain's CDR3 is CASSVIAGAGNEQFF. Written as DNA, the CDR3 is TGTGCCAGCAGCGTAATAGCGGGGGCGGGGAATGAGCAGTTCTTC.

The genes are TRBV11-1 and TRBJ1-5, with TRBD1 matching over 9 bases. The V gene's germline CDR1 is SGHAT and CDR2 FQDESV (reference sequence). V lost 3 bases to trimming and J lost 2 bases; unmatched junction nucleotides: 20. The CDR3 consists of 21 residues. For the CDR3, the DNA is TGTGCCAGCAGCTTCCCGGGACAGGGACATGGGGAACAAAACCGCAATCAGCCCCAGCATTTT. It specifies CASSFPGQGHGEQNRNQPQHF.

This clonotype was detected a few times. CDR3 loop: CASSLVIRDTGELFF. The CDR3 DNA is TGTGCCAGCAGCCTTGTAATCAGGGACACCGGGGAGCTGTTTTTT. The chain is built from TRBV5-8 and TRBJ2-2, with D maybe TRBD1 (5 bases). This CDR3 is 15 amino acids long. CDR1 and CDR2 from the germline V gene are SGHTS and YDEGEE. V was clipped by 4 bases and J by 3 bases, with 13 bases between them.

This clonotype was seen many times. The rearrangement links TRBV20-1 to TRBJ1-1; D is possibly TRBD1 (5 bases). The germline gives CDR1 DFQATT, CDR2 SNEGSKA (reference sequence). V lost 4 bases, J lost 2 bases, and 14 bases lay in between. CDR3 length equals 14 residues. The CDR3 spells CSATQGNFNTEAFF. CDR3 nucleotides: TGCAGTGCTACGCAGGGTAACTTCAACACTGAAGCTTTCTTT.

This clonotype is medium-sized in the sample. The V and J genes are TRBV27 and TRBJ2-1; D uncertain. The CDR3 extends over 13 amino acids. The V gene's germline CDR1 is MNHEY and CDR2 SMNVEV (reference sequence). V lost 1 base and J 5 bases, leaving 6 bases between the germline ends. The CDR3 DNA sequence: TGTGCCAGCAGTTTATTGGGTGACAATGAGCAGTTCTTC. Translated, it gives CASSLLGDNEQFF.

In this sample, this clonotype turned up a few times. This rearrangement joins TRBV28 to TRBJ1-5; 10 bases agree with TRBD1. This CDR3 is 16 amino acids long. The V segment lost 6 bases and the J segment 0 bases; nucleotides outside the gene matches: 5. CDR1 MDHEN and CDR2 SYDVKM come from the germline V gene. The CDR3 DNA follows: TGTGCCAGCAGGGGGACAGGGGCGTTTAGCAATCAGCCCCAGCATTTT. It is translated as CASRGTGAFSNQPQHF. Drawing the rest from reference TRBV28 and TRBJ1-5, the complete variable domain is DVKVTQSSRYLVKRTGEKVFLECVQDMDHENMFWYRQDPGLGLRLIYFSYDVKMKEKGDIPEGYSVSREKKERFSLILESASTNQTSMYLCASRGTGAFSNQPQHFGDGTRLSIL.

The rearrangement links TRBV24-1 to TRBJ1-1, with D unresolved. Germline V gene sequence: CDR1 KGHDR, CDR2 SFDVKD. Trimming shortened V by 9 bases and J by 7 bases, and 14 bases separated the two germline ends. This CDR3 is built from 12 residues. The CDR3 region has the DNA TGTGCCACCCAGAGCGAGGGTGGTGAAGCTTTCTTT. Residues: CATQSEGGEAFF.